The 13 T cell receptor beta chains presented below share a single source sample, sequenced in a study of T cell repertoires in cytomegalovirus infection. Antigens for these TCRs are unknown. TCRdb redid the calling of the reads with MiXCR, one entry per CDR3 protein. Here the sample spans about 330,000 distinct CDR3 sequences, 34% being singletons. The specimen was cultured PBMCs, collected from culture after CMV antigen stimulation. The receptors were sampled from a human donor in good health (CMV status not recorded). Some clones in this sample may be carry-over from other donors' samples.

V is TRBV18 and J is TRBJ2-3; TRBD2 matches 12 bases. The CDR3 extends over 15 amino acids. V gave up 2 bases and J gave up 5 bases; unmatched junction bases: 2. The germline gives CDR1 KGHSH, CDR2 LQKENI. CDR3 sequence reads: CASSPVGLAGDTQYF. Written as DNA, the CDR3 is TGTGCCAGCTCACCAGTGGGACTAGCGGGAGATACGCAGTATTTT.

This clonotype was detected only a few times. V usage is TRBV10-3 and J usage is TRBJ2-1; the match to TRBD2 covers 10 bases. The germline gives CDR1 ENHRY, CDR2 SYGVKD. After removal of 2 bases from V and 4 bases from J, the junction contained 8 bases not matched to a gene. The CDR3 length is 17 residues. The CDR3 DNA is TGTGCCATCAGTGAGACTAGGACTAGCGGCGAATACAATGAGCAGTTCTTC. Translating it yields CAISETRTSGEYNEQFF.

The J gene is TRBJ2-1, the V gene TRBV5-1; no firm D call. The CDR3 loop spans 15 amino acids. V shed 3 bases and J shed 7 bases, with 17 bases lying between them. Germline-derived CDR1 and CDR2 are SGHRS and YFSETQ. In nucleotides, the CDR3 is TGCGCCAGCAGCTCGGAGATGAGTTGGCATAATGAGCAGTTCTTC. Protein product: CASSSEMSWHNEQFF.

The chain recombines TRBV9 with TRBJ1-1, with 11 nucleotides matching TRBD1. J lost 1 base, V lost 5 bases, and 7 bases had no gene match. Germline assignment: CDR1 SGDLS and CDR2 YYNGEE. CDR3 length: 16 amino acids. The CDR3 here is CASRAGTGGSNTEAFF. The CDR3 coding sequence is TGTGCCAGCAGAGCCGGGACAGGGGGTTCGAACACTGAAGCTTTCTTT.

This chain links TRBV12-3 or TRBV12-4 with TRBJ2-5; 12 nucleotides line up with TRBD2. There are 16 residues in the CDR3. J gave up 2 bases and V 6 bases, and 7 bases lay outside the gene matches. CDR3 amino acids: CASSKTSGSGQETQYF. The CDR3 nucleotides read TGTGCCAGCAGCAAGACTAGCGGGAGTGGTCAAGAGACCCAGTACTTC.

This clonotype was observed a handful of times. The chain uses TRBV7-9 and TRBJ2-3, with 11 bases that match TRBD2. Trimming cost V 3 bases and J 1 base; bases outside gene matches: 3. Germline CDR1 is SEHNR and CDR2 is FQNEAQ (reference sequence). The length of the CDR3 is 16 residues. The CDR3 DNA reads TGTGCCAGCAGCTTCATGGGACTAGCGGGCACAGATACGCAGTATTTT. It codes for CASSFMGLAGTDTQYF.

The CDR3 loop is CASSTGTHPDGTDTQYF. The CDR3 nucleotides read TGTGCCAGCAGTACCGGGACACACCCTGACGGCACAGATACGCAGTATTTT. The chain couples TRBV12-3 or TRBV12-4 to TRBJ2-3; weak D call: TRBD1 (6 bases). V lost 5 bases and J 1 base, leaving 19 bases between the germline ends. This CDR3 comprises 17 residues.

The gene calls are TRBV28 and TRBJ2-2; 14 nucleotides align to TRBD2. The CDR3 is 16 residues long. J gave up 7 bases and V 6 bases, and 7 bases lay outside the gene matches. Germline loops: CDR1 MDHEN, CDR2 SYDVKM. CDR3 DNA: TGTGCCAGCAGCCTAGGGACTAGCGGGAGTAGCGGGGAGCTGTTTTTT. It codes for CASSLGTSGSSGELFF. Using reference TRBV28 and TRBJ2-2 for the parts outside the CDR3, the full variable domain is DVKVTQSSRYLVKRTGEKVFLECVQDMDHENMFWYRQDPGLGLRLIYFSYDVKMKEKGDIPEGYSVSREKKERFSLILESASTNQTSMYLCASSLGTSGSSGELFFGEGSRLTVL.

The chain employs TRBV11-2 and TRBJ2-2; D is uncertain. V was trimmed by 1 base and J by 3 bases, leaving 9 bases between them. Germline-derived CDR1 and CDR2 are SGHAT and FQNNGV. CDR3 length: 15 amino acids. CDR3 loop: CASSLGASYTGELFF. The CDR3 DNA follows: TGTGCCAGCAGCTTAGGGGCGAGTTACACCGGGGAGCTGTTTTTT.

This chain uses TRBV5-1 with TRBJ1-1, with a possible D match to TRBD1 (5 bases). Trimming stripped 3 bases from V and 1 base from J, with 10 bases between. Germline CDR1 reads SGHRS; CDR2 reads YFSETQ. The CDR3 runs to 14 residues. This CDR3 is CASSSAGRNTEAFF. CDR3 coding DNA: TGCGCCAGCAGCTCGGCAGGGAGGAACACTGAAGCTTTCTTT.

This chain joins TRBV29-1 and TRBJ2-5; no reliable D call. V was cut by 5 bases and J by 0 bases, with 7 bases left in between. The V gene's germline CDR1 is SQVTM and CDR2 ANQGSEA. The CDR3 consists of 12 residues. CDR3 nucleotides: TGCAGCGTTAAGAGTGACCAAGAGACCCAGTACTTC. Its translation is CSVKSDQETQYF.

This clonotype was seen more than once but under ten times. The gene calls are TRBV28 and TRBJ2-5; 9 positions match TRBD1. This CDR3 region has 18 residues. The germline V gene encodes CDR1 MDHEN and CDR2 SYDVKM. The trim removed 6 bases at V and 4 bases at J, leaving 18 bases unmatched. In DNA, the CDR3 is TGTGCCAGCAGCCAACAAAGGACAGGGGTAGACAGGAGAGAGACCCAGTACTTC. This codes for CASSQQRTGVDRRETQYF.

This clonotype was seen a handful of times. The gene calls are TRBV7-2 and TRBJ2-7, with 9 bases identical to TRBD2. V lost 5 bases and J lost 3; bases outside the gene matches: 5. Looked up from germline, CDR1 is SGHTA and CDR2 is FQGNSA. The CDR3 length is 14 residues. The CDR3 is CASSLSGSVYEQYF. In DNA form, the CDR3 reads TGTGCCAGCAGCCTTAGCGGGAGTGTCTACGAGCAGTACTTC.